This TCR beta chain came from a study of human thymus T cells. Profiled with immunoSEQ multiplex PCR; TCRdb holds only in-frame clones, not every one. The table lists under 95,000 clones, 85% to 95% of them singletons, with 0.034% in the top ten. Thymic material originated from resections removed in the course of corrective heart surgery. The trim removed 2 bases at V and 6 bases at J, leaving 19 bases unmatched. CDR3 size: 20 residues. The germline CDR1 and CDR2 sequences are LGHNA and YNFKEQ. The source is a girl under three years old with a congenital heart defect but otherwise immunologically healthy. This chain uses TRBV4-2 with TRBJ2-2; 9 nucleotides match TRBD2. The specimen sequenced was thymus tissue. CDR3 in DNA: TGTGCCAGCAGCCAAACGGATCCCGGTTTAGCGGGAGTCCCTCCCGGGGAGCTGTTTTTT. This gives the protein CASSQTDPGLAGVPPGELFF.